Following are 13 T cell receptor beta chains from one sample sequenced in a study of blood T cell repertoires in COVID-19. TCRdb's copy holds only in-frame clones and misses some; the assay was immunoSEQ multiplex PCR. Found here are some 220,000 clones, about 79% of them singletons; the top ten hold 1.3%. Material for sequencing was PBMCs or T cells enriched from blood (not recorded which). The receptors were sampled from a woman in her forties with acute COVID-19.

This clone was detected only once. V gene TRBV9 combines with J gene TRBJ1-2, with D hard to call. The germline V and J ends were trimmed by 0 bases and 2 bases, with 11 bases remaining between them. The CDR3 extends over 15 amino acids. Germline V lookup: CDR1 SGDLS, CDR2 YYNGEE. The CDR3: CASSVASGSNYGYTF. CDR3 coding DNA: TGTGCCAGCAGCGTAGCTAGCGGATCCAACTATGGCTACACCTTC.

This clone was seen only a few times. V gene TRBV5-6 combines with J gene TRBJ2-7; no clear D. The CDR3 length is 14 residues. Per germline, CDR1 SGHDT and CDR2 YYEEEE. With 1 base removed from V and 0 bases from J, the gap between germline ends came to 8 bases. This chain's CDR3 is CASSLYRSSYEQYF. The CDR3 nucleotides read TGTGCCAGCAGCTTGTATAGGAGCTCCTACGAGCAGTACTTC. The entire variable domain, with the rest obtained from reference TRBV5-6 and TRBJ2-7, is as follows: DAGVTQSPTHLIKTRGQQVTLRCSPKSGHDTVSWYQQALGQGPQFIFQYYEEEERQRGNFPDRFSGHQFPNYSSELNVNALLLGDSALYLCASSLYRSSYEQYFGPGTRLTVT.

The chain has TRBV6-5 and TRBJ1-4; D remains unclear. V gave up 7 bases and J gave up 2 bases, with 11 bases separating them. Germline assignment: CDR1 MNHEY and CDR2 SVGAGI. This CDR3 comprises 14 residues. The DNA of the CDR3 is TGTGCCAGCACCTCCGGGGATACTAATGAAAAACTGTTTTTT. This codes for CASTSGDTNEKLFF.

This chain joins TRBV5-8 and TRBJ1-1, with unresolved D. Germline loops: CDR1 SGHTS, CDR2 YDEGEE. The CDR3 extends over 16 amino acids. Trimming cost V 1 base and J 0 bases, with 13 bases left between them. Here the CDR3 reads CASSLRIGILNTEAFF. CDR3 coding DNA: TGTGCCAGCAGCTTGCGAATCGGGATCCTGAACACTGAAGCTTTCTTT.

For the CDR3, the DNA is TGTGCCAGCAAGGCGGAGTCGAATAGCAATCAGCCCCAGCATTTT. As protein: CASKAESNSNQPQHF. The rearrangement links TRBV2 to TRBJ1-5, with no clear D. CDR3 length: 15 residues. Trimming shortened V by 7 bases and J by 0 bases, and 13 bases separated the two germline ends. Germline lookup yields CDR1 SNHLY and CDR2 FYNNEI.

J is TRBJ2-2 and V is TRBV5-6, with TRBD2 matching over 8 bases. The CDR3 consists of 14 residues. V shed 4 bases, J shed 7 bases, and the junction held 6 bases outside the gene matches. In germline, CDR1 is SGHDT, CDR2 YYEEEE. The CDR3 sequence is CASSPGLAHGELFF. Written as DNA, the CDR3 is TGTGCCAGCAGCCCAGGACTAGCCCACGGGGAGCTGTTTTTT.

V usage is TRBV10-2 and J usage is TRBJ1-1; a weak D match, TRBD1 (6 bases). Germline CDR1 WSHSY, CDR2 SAAADI. The length of the CDR3 is 22 residues. V was pared by 10 bases and J by 0 bases, with 39 bases between. The CDR3 loop reads CATKGEGSPSFGPSYMNTEAFF. For the CDR3, the DNA is TGCGCCACTAAGGGGGAGGGATCGCCGTCGTTTGGCCCTTCTTACATGAACACTGAAGCTTTCTTT.

The chain uses TRBV18 and TRBJ2-7; D unclear. CDR1 is KGHSH, CDR2 LQKENI, per germline. The CDR3 runs 13 residues. The V and J ends lost 0 bases and 7 bases respectively, with 10 bases between them. The CDR3 is CASSPPSGYEQYF. CDR3 sequence (DNA): TGTGCCAGCTCACCACCGTCCGGGTATGAGCAGTACTTC.

The sample holds one count of this clone. The chain links TRBV5-1 to TRBJ1-4, with D hard to call. The CDR3 has 15 residues. V lost 2 bases, J lost 8 bases, and 16 bases lay in between. The germline V gene encodes CDR1 SGHRS and CDR2 YFSETQ. The CDR3 bases are TGCGCCAGCAGCTTATGGGGAGGAGCGGGGGAAAAACTGTTTTTT. Its protein is CASSLWGGAGEKLFF.

This clone was observed a few times. This chain connects TRBV18 to TRBJ1-1, with a weak D call TRBD1 (6 bases). V was trimmed by 6 bases and J by 1 base, leaving 9 bases between them. The V gene's germline CDR1 is KGHSH and CDR2 LQKENI. The CDR3 totals 13 residues. CDR3 residues: CASSQGGNTEAFF. The DNA of the CDR3 is TGTGCCAGCTCCCAAGGGGGGAACACTGAAGCTTTCTTT.

CDR3 coding DNA: TGTGCCAGCTCAATAGGGGGCAGGCACAATGAGCAGTTCTTC. Translation: CASSIGGRHNEQFF. The chain joins TRBV18 to TRBJ2-1; 7 positions match TRBD1. The CDR3 sequence is 14 residues long. Germline assignment: CDR1 KGHSH and CDR2 LQKENI. The V gene end was trimmed by 5 bases and the J gene end by 5 bases; junction bases not matched to a gene: 6. Based on the CDR3 plus reference TRBV18 and TRBJ2-1, the full variable domain is NAGVMQNPRHLVRRRGQEARLRCSPMKGHSHVYWYRQLPEEGLKFMVYLQKENIIDESGMPKERFSAEFPKEGPSILRIQQVVRGDSAAYFCASSIGGRHNEQFFGPGTRLTVL.

This chain connects TRBV25-1 to TRBJ2-1; 8 bases align to TRBD1. Trimming removed 5 bases from V and 8 bases from J; junction bases left unmatched: 14. Germline-derived CDR1 and CDR2 are MGHDK and SYGVNS. The CDR3 has 16 residues. CDR3 in amino acids: CASSQRTGPPMDEQFF. CDR3 sequence (DNA): TGTGCCAGCAGTCAGCGGACAGGGCCCCCTATGGATGAGCAGTTCTTC.

This clone was seen a single time. This rearrangement joins TRBV27 to TRBJ1-5, with a weak D call TRBD1 (5 bases). From germline, CDR1 is MNHEY and CDR2 SMNVEV (reference sequence). This CDR3 region has 13 residues. V lost 8 bases and J lost 7, with 15 bases in between. The CDR3 DNA reads TGTGCCAGCGGCCACGGGGGAGAGCAGCCCCAGCATTTT. It specifies CASGHGGEQPQHF.